At least ten counts were recorded for the clone carrying this T cell receptor (beta chain). This sample is part of a study of identical twins. TCRdb reprocessed the 5' RACE reads with MiXCR, giving one entry per CDR3 protein. The profile covers around 670,000 distinct CDR3 sequences, with approximately 6% appearing a single time and around 1.9% taken by the ten largest. Trimming at V came to 5 bases and at J to 5 bases, leaving 8 bases not matched to a gene. The CDR3 is 14 amino acids. Source material: naive T cells sorted from blood. The rearrangement joins TRBV12-3 or TRBV12-4 to TRBJ1-1, with 7 bases aligning to TRBD1. The receptor comes from a young man in good health. The CDR3 protein is CASSLAGGWTEAFF. CDR3 nucleotides: TGTGCCAGCAGTCTGGCAGGGGGTTGGACTGAAGCTTTCTTT.